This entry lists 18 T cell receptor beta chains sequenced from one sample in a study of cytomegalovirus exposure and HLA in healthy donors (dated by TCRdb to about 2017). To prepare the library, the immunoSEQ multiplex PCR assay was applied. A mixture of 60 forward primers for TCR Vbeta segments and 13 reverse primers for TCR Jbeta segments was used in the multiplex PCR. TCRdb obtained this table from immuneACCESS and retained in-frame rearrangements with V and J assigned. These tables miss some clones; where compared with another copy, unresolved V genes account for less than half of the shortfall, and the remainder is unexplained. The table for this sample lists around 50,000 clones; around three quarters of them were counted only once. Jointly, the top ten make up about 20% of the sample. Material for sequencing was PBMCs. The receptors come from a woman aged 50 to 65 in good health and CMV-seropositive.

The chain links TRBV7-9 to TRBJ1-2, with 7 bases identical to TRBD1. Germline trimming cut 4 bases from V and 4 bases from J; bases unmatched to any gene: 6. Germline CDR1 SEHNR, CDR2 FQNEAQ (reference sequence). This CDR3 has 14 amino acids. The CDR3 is CASSSRGTLYGYTF. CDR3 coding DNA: TGTGCCAGCAGCTCCAGGGGGACGCTCTATGGCTACACCTTC.

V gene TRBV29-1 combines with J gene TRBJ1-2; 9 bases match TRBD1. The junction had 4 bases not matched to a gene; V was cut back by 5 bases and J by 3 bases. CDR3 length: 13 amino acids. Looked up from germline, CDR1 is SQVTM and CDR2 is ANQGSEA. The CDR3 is CSVSTGGDYGYTF. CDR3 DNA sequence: TGCAGCGTTAGTACAGGGGGCGACTATGGCTACACCTTC. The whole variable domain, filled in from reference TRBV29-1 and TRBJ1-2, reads SAVISQKPSRDICQRGTSLTIQCQVDSQVTMMFWYRQQPGQSLTLIATANQGSEATYESGFVIDKFPISRPNLTFSTLTVSNMSPEDSSIYLCSVSTGGDYGYTFGSGTRLTVV.

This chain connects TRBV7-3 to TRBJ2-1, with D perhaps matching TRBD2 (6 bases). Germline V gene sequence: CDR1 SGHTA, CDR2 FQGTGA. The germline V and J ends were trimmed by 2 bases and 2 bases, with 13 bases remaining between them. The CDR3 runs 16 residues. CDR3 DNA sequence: TGTGCCAGCAGCTTAGTCCCCCGGACTACCTACAATGAGCAGTTCTTC. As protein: CASSLVPRTTYNEQFF. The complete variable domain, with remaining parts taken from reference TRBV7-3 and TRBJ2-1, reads GAGVSQTPSNKVTEKGKYVELRCDPISGHTALYWYRQSLGQGPEFLIYFQGTGAADDSGLPNDRFFAVRPEGSVSTLKIQRTERGDSAVYLCASSLVPRTTYNEQFFGPGTRLTVL.

The CDR3 DNA sequence: TGTGCCAGCAGCCCTAACACCGGGGAGCTGTTTTTT. This sequence encodes CASSPNTGELFF. The chain uses TRBV7-3 and TRBJ2-2; D not resolved. Germline V gives CDR1 SGHTA, CDR2 FQGTGA. V lost 5 bases, J lost 2 bases, and 3 bases lay in between. The CDR3 has 12 amino acids.

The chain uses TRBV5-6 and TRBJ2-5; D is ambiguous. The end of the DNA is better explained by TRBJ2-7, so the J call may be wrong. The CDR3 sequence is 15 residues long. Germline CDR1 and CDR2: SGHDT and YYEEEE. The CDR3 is CASSSSPFASYEQYF. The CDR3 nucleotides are TGTGCCAGCAGCTCTAGTCCCTTCGCTTCCTACGAGCAGTACTTC.

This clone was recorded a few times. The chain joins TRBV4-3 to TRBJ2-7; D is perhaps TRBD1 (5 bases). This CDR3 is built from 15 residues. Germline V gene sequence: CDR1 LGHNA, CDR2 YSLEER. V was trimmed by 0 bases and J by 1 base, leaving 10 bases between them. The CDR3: CASSQDWQGSYEQYF. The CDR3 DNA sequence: TGCGCCAGCAGCCAAGATTGGCAGGGTTCCTACGAGCAGTACTTC.

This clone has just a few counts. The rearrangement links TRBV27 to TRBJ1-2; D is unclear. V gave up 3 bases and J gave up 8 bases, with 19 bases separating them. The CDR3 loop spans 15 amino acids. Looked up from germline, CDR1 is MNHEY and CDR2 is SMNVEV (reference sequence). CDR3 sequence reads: CASSFEGSPLRGYTF. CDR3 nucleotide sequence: TGTGCCAGCAGTTTTGAAGGAAGCCCCTTGAGGGGCTACACCTTC.

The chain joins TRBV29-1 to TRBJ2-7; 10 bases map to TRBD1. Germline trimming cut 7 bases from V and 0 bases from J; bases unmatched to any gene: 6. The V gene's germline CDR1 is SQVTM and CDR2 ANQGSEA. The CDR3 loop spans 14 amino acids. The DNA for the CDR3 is TGCAGCGCATGGACAGGGGGTTCCTCCTACGAGCAGTACTTC. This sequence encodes CSAWTGGSSYEQYF.

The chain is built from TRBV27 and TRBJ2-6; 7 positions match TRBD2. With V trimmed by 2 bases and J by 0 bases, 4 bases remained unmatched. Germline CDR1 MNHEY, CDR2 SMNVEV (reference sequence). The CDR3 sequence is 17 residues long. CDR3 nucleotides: TGTGCCAGCAGTTTACAGGGACTAAGCTCTGGGGCCAACGTCCTGACTTTC. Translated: CASSLQGLSSGANVLTF.

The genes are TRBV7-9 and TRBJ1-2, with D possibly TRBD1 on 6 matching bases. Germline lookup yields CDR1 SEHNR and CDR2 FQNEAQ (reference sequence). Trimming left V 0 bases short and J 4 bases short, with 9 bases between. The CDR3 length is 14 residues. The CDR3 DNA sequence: TGTGCCAGCAGCTTAGCTACAGGGACCTATGGCTACACCTTC. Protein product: CASSLATGTYGYTF.

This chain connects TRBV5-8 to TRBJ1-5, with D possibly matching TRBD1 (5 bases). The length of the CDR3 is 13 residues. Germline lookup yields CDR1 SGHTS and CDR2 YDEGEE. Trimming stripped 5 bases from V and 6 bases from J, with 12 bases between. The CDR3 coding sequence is TGTGCCAGCAGGCCACCCGGGGGTCAGCCCCAGCATTTT. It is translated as CASRPPGGQPQHF.

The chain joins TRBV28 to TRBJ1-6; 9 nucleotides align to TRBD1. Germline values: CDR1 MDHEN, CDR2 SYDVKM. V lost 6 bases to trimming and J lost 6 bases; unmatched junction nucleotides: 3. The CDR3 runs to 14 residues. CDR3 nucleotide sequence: TGTGCCAGCAGGGGGACAGGGAGTAATTCACCCCTCCACTTT. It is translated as CASRGTGSNSPLHF. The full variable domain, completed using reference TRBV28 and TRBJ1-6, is DVKVTQSSRYLVKRTGEKVFLECVQDMDHENMFWYRQDPGLGLRLIYFSYDVKMKEKGDIPEGYSVSREKKERFSLILESASTNQTSMYLCASRGTGSNSPLHFGNGTRLTVT.

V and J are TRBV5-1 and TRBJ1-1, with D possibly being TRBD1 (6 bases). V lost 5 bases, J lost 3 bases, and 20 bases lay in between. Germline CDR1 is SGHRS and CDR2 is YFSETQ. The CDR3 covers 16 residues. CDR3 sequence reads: CASSRLQGMSDTEAFF. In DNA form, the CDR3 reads TGCGCCAGCAGTCGGTTGCAGGGGATGTCGGACACTGAAGCTTTCTTT.

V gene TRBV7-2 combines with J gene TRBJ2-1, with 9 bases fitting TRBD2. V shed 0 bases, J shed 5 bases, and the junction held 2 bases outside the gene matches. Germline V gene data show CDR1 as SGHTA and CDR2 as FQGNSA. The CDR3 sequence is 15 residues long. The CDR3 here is CASSLASGSDNEQFF. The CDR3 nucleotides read TGTGCCAGCAGCTTAGCTAGCGGGAGTGACAATGAGCAGTTCTTC.

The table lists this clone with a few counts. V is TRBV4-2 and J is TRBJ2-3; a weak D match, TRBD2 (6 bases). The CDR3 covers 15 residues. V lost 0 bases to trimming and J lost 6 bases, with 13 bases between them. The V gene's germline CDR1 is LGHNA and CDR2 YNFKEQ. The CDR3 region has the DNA TGTGCCAGCAGCCAAGAGGAGGGGCGCGTGGATACGCAGTATTTT. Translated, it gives CASSQEEGRVDTQYF.

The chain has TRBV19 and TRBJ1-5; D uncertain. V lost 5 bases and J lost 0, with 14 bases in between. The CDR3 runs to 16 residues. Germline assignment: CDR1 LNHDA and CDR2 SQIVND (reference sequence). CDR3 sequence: CASSSETDYSNQPQHF. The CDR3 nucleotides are TGTGCCAGTAGTTCGGAGACTGATTATAGCAATCAGCCCCAGCATTTT.

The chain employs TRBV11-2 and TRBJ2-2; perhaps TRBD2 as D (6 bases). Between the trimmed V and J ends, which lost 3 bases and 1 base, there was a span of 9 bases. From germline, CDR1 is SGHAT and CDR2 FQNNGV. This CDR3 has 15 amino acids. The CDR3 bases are TGTGCCAGCAGCTTTAGACTAGTGAACACCGGGGAGCTGTTTTTT. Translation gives CASSFRLVNTGELFF. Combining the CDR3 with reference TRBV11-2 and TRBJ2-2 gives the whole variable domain EAGVAQSPRYKIIEKRQSVAFWCNPISGHATLYWYQQILGQGPKLLIQFQNNGVVDDSQLPKDRFSAERLKGVDSTLKIQPAKLEDSAVYLCASSFRLVNTGELFFGEGSRLTVL.

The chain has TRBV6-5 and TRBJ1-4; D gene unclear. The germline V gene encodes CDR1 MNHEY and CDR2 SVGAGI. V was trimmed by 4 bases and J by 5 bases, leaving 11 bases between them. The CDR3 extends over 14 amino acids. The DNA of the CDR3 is TGTGCCAGCAGTTGGAGCCCCAAGAATGAAAAACTGTTTTTT. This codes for CASSWSPKNEKLFF.